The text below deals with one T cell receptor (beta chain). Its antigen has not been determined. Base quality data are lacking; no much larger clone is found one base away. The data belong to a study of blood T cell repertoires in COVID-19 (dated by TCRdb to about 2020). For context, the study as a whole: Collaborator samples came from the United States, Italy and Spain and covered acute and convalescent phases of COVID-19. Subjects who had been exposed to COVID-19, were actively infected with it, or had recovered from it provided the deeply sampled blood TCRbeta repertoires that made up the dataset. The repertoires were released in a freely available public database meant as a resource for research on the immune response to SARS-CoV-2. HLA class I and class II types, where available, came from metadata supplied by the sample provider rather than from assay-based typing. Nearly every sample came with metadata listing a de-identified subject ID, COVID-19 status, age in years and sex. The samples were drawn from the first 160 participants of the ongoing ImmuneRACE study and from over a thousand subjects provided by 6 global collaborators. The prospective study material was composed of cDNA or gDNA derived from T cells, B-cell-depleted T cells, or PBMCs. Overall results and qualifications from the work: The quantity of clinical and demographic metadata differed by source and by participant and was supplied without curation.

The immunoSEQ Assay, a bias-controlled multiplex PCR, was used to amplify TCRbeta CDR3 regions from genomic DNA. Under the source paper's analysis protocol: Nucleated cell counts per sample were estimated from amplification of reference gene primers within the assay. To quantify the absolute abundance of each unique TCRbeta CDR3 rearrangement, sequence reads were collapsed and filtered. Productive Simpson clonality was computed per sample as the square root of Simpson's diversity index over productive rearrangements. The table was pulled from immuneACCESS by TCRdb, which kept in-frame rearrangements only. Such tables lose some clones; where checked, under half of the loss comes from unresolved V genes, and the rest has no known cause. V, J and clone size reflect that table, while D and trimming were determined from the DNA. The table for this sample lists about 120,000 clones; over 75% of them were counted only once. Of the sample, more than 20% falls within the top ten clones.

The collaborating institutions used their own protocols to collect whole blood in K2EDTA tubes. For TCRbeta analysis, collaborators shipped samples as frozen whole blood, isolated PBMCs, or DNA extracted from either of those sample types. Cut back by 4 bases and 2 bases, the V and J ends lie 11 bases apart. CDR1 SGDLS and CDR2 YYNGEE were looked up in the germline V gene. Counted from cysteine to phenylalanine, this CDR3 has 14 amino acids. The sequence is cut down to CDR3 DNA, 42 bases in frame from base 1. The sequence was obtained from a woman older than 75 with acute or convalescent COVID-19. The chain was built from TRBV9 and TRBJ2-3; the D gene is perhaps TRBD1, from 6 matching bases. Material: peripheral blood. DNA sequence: TGTGCCAGCAGCCCAGGGACATACACAGATACGCAGTATTTT. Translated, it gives CASSPGTYTDTQYF.